One T cell receptor (beta chain) is described in this entry. Its antigen is still unknown. Two lung cancer pathologists independently confirmed each histologic diagnosis. The entry originates in a study of immune evolution from preneoplasia to lung adenocarcinoma. General study results and limits: Top clone share appeared to fall from AAH through AIS, MIA, adenocarcinoma.

Generated by immunoSEQ multiplex PCR, the TCRdb table keeps only in-frame clones and is missing some. The sample includes around 4,100 clones, around nine tenths of them seen just once. This CDR3 has 12 amino acids. Trimming removed 3 bases at V and 3 bases at J, with 5 bases between. Germline lookup yields CDR1 SGHTA and CDR2 FQGNSA. This receptor was identified in an older donor with lung adenocarcinoma. The V call is TRBV7-2, the J call TRBJ1-2; perhaps TRBD1 as D (5 bases). Material for sequencing was FFPE minimally invasive lung adenocarcinoma tissue. CDR3 nucleotide sequence: TGTGCCAGCAGCTTGGGGCACTATGGCTACACCTTC. It is translated as CASSLGHYGYTF.